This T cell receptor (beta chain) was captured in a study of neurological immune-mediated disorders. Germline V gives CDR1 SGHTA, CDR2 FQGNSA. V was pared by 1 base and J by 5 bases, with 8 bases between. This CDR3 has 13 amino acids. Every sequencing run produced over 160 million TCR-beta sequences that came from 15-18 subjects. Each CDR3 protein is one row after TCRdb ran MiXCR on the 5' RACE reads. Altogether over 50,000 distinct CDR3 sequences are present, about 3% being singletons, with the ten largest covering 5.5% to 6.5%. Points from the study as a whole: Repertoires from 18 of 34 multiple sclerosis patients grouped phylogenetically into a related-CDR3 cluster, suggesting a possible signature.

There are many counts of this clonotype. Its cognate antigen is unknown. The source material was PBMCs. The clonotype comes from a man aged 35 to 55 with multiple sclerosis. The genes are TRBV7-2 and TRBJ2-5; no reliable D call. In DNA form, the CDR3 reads TGTGCCAGCAGCTTAGGTTACGGGGAGACCCAGTACTTC. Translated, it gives CASSLGYGETQYF.